Sequencing of this T cell receptor beta chain was carried out in a study of tumor-infiltrating lymphocytes in primary liver carcinoma. On the study more broadly: These patients were men and women whose ages were 30 to 69 years. Each sample had roughly 3.5 to 8 million productive TCRbeta reads regardless of tissue type.

From approximately 0.5 ug of total RNA, TCR beta-specific cDNA was reverse-transcribed using a constant-region primer. It was through three nested multiplex PCR rounds of slightly modified ARM-PCR that TCR beta libraries arose. Primers for the first two PCR rounds were TRBV1-TRBV30 forward primers and a C-beta reverse primer (about 11 cycles per round). TCRdb ran MiXCR on the multiplex PCR reads and lists one entry per CDR3 protein. This table has approximately 190,000 distinct CDR3 sequences, around four fifths appearing once. Co-extraction yielded RNA and DNA from around 20-30 mg of unsorted bulk tissue. Sampling of every tumor involved five separate regions. These included the tumor centre. The CDR3 is 16 amino acids. The V gene end was trimmed by 5 bases and the J gene end by 5 bases; junction bases not matched to a gene: 9. The germline gives CDR1 SGHTS, CDR2 YDEGEE. Concerning this clonotype: The CDR3 carries no conserved terminal phenylalanine or tryptophan, so it likely arises from a read error.

The clonotype originates from a man between 40 and 49 years old with primary liver carcinoma and hepatitis B virus infection. The rearrangement joins TRBV5-8 to TRBJ1-5, with TRBD1 matching over 11 bases. Sequencing used tumor tissue from primary liver carcinoma. The CDR3 sequence: CASSRWDRGTDQPQHL. CDR3 coding DNA: TGTGCCAGCAGTAGATGGGACAGGGGGACGGATCAGCCCCAGCATCTT.